This is a list of T cell receptor beta chains from one sample in a study of cytomegalovirus exposure and HLA in healthy donors. The data were produced by immunoSEQ multiplex PCR, yet TCRdb's version contains in-frame clones alone and is incomplete. The sample has under 200,000 clones; around 81% are singletons. Sequences were obtained from PBMCs. The source of these receptors is a man in his forties or fifties in good health and CMV-seronegative. The conserved cysteine and the conserved F or W are not part of the CDR3 here. Size values are once, few and many counts, or a class for expanded clones, and some rows have none.

V: TRBV7-6
J: TRBJ1-3
size: NA
CDR3: ASSLDLRSGNTIY

V: TRBV15
J: TRBJ2-1
size: NA
CDR3: ATSWTSGYNEQF

V: TRBV7-3
J: TRBJ2-3
size: NA
CDR3: ASSLLAPSWGDTQY

V: TRBV5-1
J: TRBJ1-1
size: NA
CDR3: ASSLGAVRSNTEAF

V: TRBV7-8
J: TRBJ2-4
size: NA
CDR3: ASSALGAPSPGGSQY

V: TRBV9
J: TRBJ2-3
size: NA
CDR3: ASSGHSGRTDTQY

V: TRBV25-1
J: TRBJ1-2
size: NA
CDR3: ASSEPQGQGYGYT

V: TRBV7-4
J: TRBJ1-5
size: NA
CDR3: ASSLASCGSNQPQH

V: TRBV28
J: TRBJ2-7
size: NA
CDR3: ASSISVYEQY

V: TRBV6-1
J: TRBJ2-3
size: once
CDR3: ASSEAGVLAGSTDTQY

V: TRBV5-1
J: TRBJ1-1
size: NA
CDR3: ASSFQGARTEAF

V: TRBV27
J: TRBJ1-1
size: NA
CDR3: ASSLFRATEAF

V: TRBV29-1
J: TRBJ1-2
size: once
CDR3: SAQPGQGLPDGYT

V: TRBV6-1
J: TRBJ1-4
size: NA
CDR3: ASSDDGRAATNEKLF

V: TRBV7-2
J: TRBJ2-7
size: NA
CDR3: ASSNERAGIYEQY

V: TRBV7-9
J: TRBJ2-3
size: NA
CDR3: SSSLGVLESTDTQY

V: TRBV27
J: TRBJ2-2
size: NA
CDR3: ASSYYRDTGELF

V: TRBV27
J: TRBJ2-7
size: NA
CDR3: ASSGPGEQY

V: TRBV25-1
J: TRBJ2-7
size: NA
CDR3: ASSVGGAYEQY

V: TRBV5-1
J: TRBJ1-2
size: NA
CDR3: ASSPSPPGRYGYT

V: TRBV29-1
J: TRBJ1-1
size: NA
CDR3: SARLLIMNTEAF

V: TRBV27
J: TRBJ2-7
size: NA
CDR3: ASAGTDNYEQY

V: TRBV15
J: TRBJ2-5
size: NA
CDR3: ATSSRQVQETQY

V: TRBV5-1
J: TRBJ2-2
size: NA
CDR3: ASSLESVLYTGELF

V: TRBV19
J: TRBJ2-7
size: NA
CDR3: ASSNGKLSVYEQY

V: TRBV6-5
J: TRBJ1-3
size: NA
CDR3: ASGTAGNTIY

V: TRBV25-1
J: TRBJ2-2
size: NA
CDR3: ASSARQGGGELF

V: TRBV2
J: TRBJ1-1
size: NA
CDR3: ASRFTGTRNTEAF

V: TRBV13
J: TRBJ1-2
size: NA
CDR3: ASSFHGQGLNYGYT

V: TRBV5-8
J: TRBJ1-5
size: once
CDR3: ASSSLDQPQH

V: TRBV29-1
J: TRBJ1-1
size: few
CDR3: SVEVGVEAF

V: TRBV27
J: TRBJ1-5
size: NA
CDR3: ASSPKGQGYPWGNQPQH

V: TRBV7-9
J: TRBJ2-1
size: NA
CDR3: ASSPGLWGEQF